Shown below are 26 T cell receptor beta chains from a single sample sequenced in a study of T cells after yellow fever vaccination. TCRdb redid the calling of the 5' RACE reads with MiXCR, one entry per CDR3 protein. This repertoire shows approximately 120,000 distinct CDR3 sequences, under 8% found once; its top ten account for about 2.7%. The sample consisted of CD4+ T cells sorted from PBMCs, taken more than 8 days after the first yellow fever vaccination. Receptors originate from a man between 18 and 35 years old who received the YFV17D yellow fever vaccine.

This clonotype occurred many times. CDR3 sequence: CASLLVGGNTEAFF. CDR3 bases: TGTGCCAGCCTTTTAGTCGGGGGGAACACTGAAGCTTTCTTT. The gene calls are TRBV5-5 and TRBJ1-1, with D possibly matching TRBD1 (5 bases). Germline V gives CDR1 SGHKS, CDR2 YYEKEE (reference sequence). This CDR3 has 14 residues. V lost 7 bases to trimming and J lost 1 base, with 14 bases between them.

This clonotype was detected many times. The chain carries TRBV7-3 and TRBJ2-5; no clear D. From germline, CDR1 is SGHTA and CDR2 FQGTGA. CDR3 size: 13 residues. With 5 bases removed from V and 5 bases from J, the gap between germline ends came to 12 bases. In nucleotides, the CDR3 is TGTGCCAGCAGCCCTGGGAAGCCCGAGACCCAGTACTTC. This codes for CASSPGKPETQYF.

The chain has TRBV4-1 and TRBJ2-7, with D unresolved. Germline V CDR1 and CDR2: MGHRA, YSYEKL. V was pared by 0 bases and J by 3 bases, with 12 bases between. This CDR3 comprises 15 residues. DNA for the CDR3: TGCGCCAGCAGCCAAGATACCGGCCTACTCTACGAGCAGTACGTC. Amino acids: CASSQDTGLLYEQYV.

The chain has TRBV4-2 and TRBJ2-1, with a possible D match to TRBD2 (6 bases). The germline CDR1 and CDR2 sequences are LGHNA and YNFKEQ. The ends were cut back, 7 bases at V and 0 bases at J, with 10 bases in the middle. This CDR3 spans 14 amino acids. CDR3 region: CASIGGTSYNEQFF. The CDR3 coding sequence is TGTGCCAGCATCGGCGGGACCTCCTACAATGAGCAGTTCTTC.

There are a few counts of this clonotype. The chain has TRBV4-2 and TRBJ1-5; D ambiguous. Germline V gives CDR1 LGHNA, CDR2 YNFKEQ. This CDR3 comprises 13 residues. V shed 3 bases and J shed 5 bases, with 8 bases lying between them. For the CDR3, the DNA is TGTGCCAGCAGCCAGGATAACTATCAGCCCCAGCATTTT. Translating it yields CASSQDNYQPQHF.

This clonotype came up many times. The CDR3 region is CASSPQAGRGTEAFF. The CDR3 DNA is TGTGCCAGCAGCCCCCAAGCGGGGCGGGGCACTGAAGCTTTCTTT. V gene TRBV7-9 combines with J gene TRBJ1-1; tentatively, D is TRBD1 (5 bases). From germline, CDR1 is SEHNR and CDR2 FQNEAQ (reference sequence). This CDR3 is 15 amino acids long. V was cut by 5 bases and J by 4 bases, with 17 bases left in between.

This clonotype was counted at least ten times. The V call is TRBV10-3, the J call TRBJ2-3; D assignment may be TRBD1 or TRBD2 (5 bases each). Trimming pared 3 bases from V and 3 bases from J, leaving 13 bases between. The CDR3 consists of 15 residues. The germline V gene has CDR1 ENHRY and CDR2 SYGVKD. The chain's CDR3 is CAISDSQGGTDTQYF. CDR3 DNA: TGTGCCATCAGTGACTCCCAGGGCGGGACAGATACGCAGTATTTT.

This clonotype was seen repeatedly, ten times or more. In DNA, the CDR3 is TGCGCCAGCAGCCAAGATCCGGGGGGGTCTTACAATGAGCAGTTCTTC. Protein: CASSQDPGGSYNEQFF. J is TRBJ2-1 and V is TRBV4-3; 8 bases match TRBD2. This CDR3 region has 16 residues. V lost 0 bases and J lost 4; bases outside the gene matches: 5. Germline lookup yields CDR1 LGHNA and CDR2 YSLEER.

Many counts were recorded for this clonotype. The J gene is TRBJ1-6, the V gene TRBV7-3; D unresolved. The CDR3 sequence is 14 residues long. Germline V gives CDR1 SGHTA, CDR2 FQGTGA. V was pared by 5 bases and J by 7 bases, with 12 bases between. CDR3 nucleotides: TGTGCCAGCAGCCAATACAGTGTCAATTCACCCCTCCACTTT. It yields the protein CASSQYSVNSPLHF. Combining the CDR3 with reference TRBV7-3 and TRBJ1-6 gives the whole variable domain GAGVSQTPSNKVTEKGKYVELRCDPISGHTALYWYRQSLGQGPEFLIYFQGTGAADDSGLPNDRFFAVRPEGSVSTLKIQRTERGDSAVYLCASSQYSVNSPLHFGNGTRLTVT.

In this sample, this clonotype turned up many times. The chain employs TRBV20-1 and TRBJ2-3; TRBD2 matches at 8 bases. V lost 0 bases to trimming and J lost 5 bases; unmatched junction nucleotides: 7. Germline V gene data show CDR1 as DFQATT and CDR2 as SNEGSKA (reference sequence). The CDR3 is 15 residues long. The CDR3 DNA reads TGCAGTGCTAGAGAGGCGGGGGGCGGGGGAGATACGCAGTATTTT. This codes for CSAREAGGGGDTQYF.

This clonotype was observed a handful of times. The chain uses TRBV5-4 and TRBJ2-1, with D possibly TRBD2 on 5 matching bases. V was shortened by 1 base and J by 0 bases, with 14 bases between the two germline ends. CDR1 SGHNT and CDR2 YYREEE come from the germline V gene (reference sequence). The CDR3 totals 17 residues. The CDR3 DNA is TGTGCCAGCAGCTTGAGAGGGCTGGCGGACTCCTACAATGAGCAGTTCTTC. This sequence encodes CASSLRGLADSYNEQFF.

This clonotype came up many times. The chain employs TRBV7-8 and TRBJ2-2; a possible D gene is TRBD2 (7 bases). Germline V gives CDR1 SGHVS, CDR2 FQNEAQ. V lost 1 base and J lost 7, with 13 bases in between. The CDR3 contains 15 residues. CDR3 amino acids: CASSLGGGAGGELFF. The CDR3 DNA reads as TGTGCCAGCAGCTTAGGTGGGGGGGCCGGCGGGGAGCTGTTTTTT.

This clonotype was seen ten or more times. The chain combines TRBV7-2 with TRBJ2-1; the match to TRBD2 covers 10 bases. The CDR3 extends over 17 amino acids. Trimming removed 5 bases from V and 7 bases from J; junction bases left unmatched: 14. The germline V gene encodes CDR1 SGHTA and CDR2 FQGNSA. The CDR3 loop reads CASSLTPSSGGLNEQFF. As DNA, the CDR3 is TGTGCCAGCAGCCTCACCCCTTCTAGCGGGGGTCTAAATGAGCAGTTCTTC.

This clonotype showed up many times. The rearrangement uses TRBV6-5 and TRBJ2-7; D gene ambiguous. This CDR3 spans 14 amino acids. V was pared by 0 bases and J by 3 bases, with 9 bases between. Germline V gives CDR1 MNHEY, CDR2 SVGAGI. The CDR3 loop is CASSYSYSDYEQYF. CDR3 coding DNA: TGTGCCAGCAGTTACTCATACAGTGACTACGAGCAGTACTTC.

The table lists this clonotype with a few counts. The chain has TRBV7-3 and TRBJ2-1; 10 bases are a match to TRBD1. Germline V gene sequence: CDR1 SGHTA, CDR2 FQGTGA. CDR3 length equals 16 residues. V lost 4 bases to trimming and J lost 9 bases; unmatched junction nucleotides: 12. The CDR3 nucleotides read TGTGCCAGCAGCTCGGGTTCAGGGACAGGGGCTAGTGAGCAGTTCTTC. Its protein is CASSSGSGTGASEQFF.

This clonotype was picked up many times. This chain connects TRBV5-6 to TRBJ2-5, with a tentative D call TRBD2 (7 bases). CDR3 size: 14 residues. The V gene lost 4 bases and the J gene lost 5 bases, with 15 bases spanning the gap. Per germline, CDR1 SGHDT and CDR2 YYEEEE. The CDR3 coding sequence is TGTGCCAGCAGCGCTGGGGGGGCCCGGGAGACCCAGTACTTC. Its protein is CASSAGGARETQYF.

The table lists this clonotype with many counts. The chain couples TRBV12-3 or TRBV12-4 to TRBJ2-5, with D tentatively TRBD2 (6 bases). Deletions cut 3 bases from V and 5 bases from J, with 10 bases between. The CDR3 covers 13 residues. CDR3 sequence: CASSFGGTETQYF. The DNA for the CDR3 is TGTGCCAGCAGTTTCGGGGGTACTGAGACCCAGTACTTC.

There are many counts of this clonotype. CDR3 protein: CASSQGRDREYV. CDR3 coding DNA: TGTGCCAGCAGCCAAGGCCGGGACAGGGAGTACGTC. The V call is TRBV14, the J call TRBJ2-7; 9 positions agree with TRBD1. CDR1 and CDR2 from the germline V gene are SGHDN and FVKESK. V shed 1 base, J shed 11 bases, and the junction held 3 bases outside the gene matches. The CDR3 is 12 residues long.

CDR3 DNA sequence: TGTGCCAGCAGCTCCGGACCGGGACCCCGCTACGAGCAGTACGTC. Amino acid sequence: CASSSGPGPRYEQYV. The genes are TRBV5-6 and TRBJ2-7; D may correspond to TRBD1 or TRBD2 (5 bases each). Germline V gives CDR1 SGHDT, CDR2 YYEEEE. The CDR3 contains 15 residues. V was trimmed by 3 bases and J by 3 bases, leaving 16 bases between them.

In this sample, this clonotype turned up many times. The V call is TRBV7-2, the J call TRBJ2-7, with a weak D call TRBD1 (6 bases). Germline CDR1 and CDR2: SGHTA and FQGNSA. V was shortened by 4 bases and J by 6 bases, with 16 bases between the two germline ends. The CDR3 is 14 residues long. The CDR3 sequence is CASSSRQESTEQYF. The CDR3 coding sequence is TGTGCCAGCAGCTCACGACAGGAGTCAACCGAGCAGTACTTC.

This clonotype showed up many times. V and J are TRBV7-3 and TRBJ2-2, with 10 nucleotides matching TRBD1. Germline V gene sequence: CDR1 SGHTA, CDR2 FQGTGA. V lost 2 bases and J lost 5; bases outside the gene matches: 5. This CDR3 contains 16 residues. Here the CDR3 DNA reads TGTGCCAGCAGCTTACTCGGGACAGGGGTTACCGGGGAGCTGTTTTTT. Its translation: CASSLLGTGVTGELFF.

V usage is TRBV4-3 and J usage is TRBJ1-6; TRBD1 agrees at 7 bases. Germline trimming cut 1 base from V and 3 bases from J; bases unmatched to any gene: 9. Germline lookup yields CDR1 LGHNA and CDR2 YSLEER. The CDR3 runs to 18 residues. CDR3 DNA: TGCGCCAGCAGCCAAGCCCACCTCGGGACAGACTATAATTCACCCCTCCACTTT. Amino acid sequence: CASSQAHLGTDYNSPLHF.

This rearrangement joins TRBV6-1 to TRBJ1-5, with 8 bases that match TRBD1. The last part of the DNA fits TRBJ2-3 better; the J call may be wrong. CDR1 and CDR2 from the germline V gene are MNHNS and SASEGT. The CDR3 is made up of 14 amino acids. The CDR3 sequence is CASSRTGSKQPQYF. The CDR3 DNA sequence: TGTGCCAGCAGCCGGACAGGGTCAAAGCAGCCCCAGTATTTT.

The chain has TRBV12-3 or TRBV12-4 and TRBJ2-7; weak D call: TRBD2 (5 bases). The CDR3 length is 15 residues. Trimming pared 6 bases from V and 6 bases from J, leaving 21 bases between. The chain's CDR3 is CASRRNLAQEAEQYF. For the CDR3, the DNA is TGTGCCAGCAGGAGAAATCTGGCTCAGGAGGCCGAGCAGTACTTC.

This clonotype has a count of ten or more. The genes are TRBV7-2 and TRBJ2-7; unclear D gene. Germline values: CDR1 SGHTA, CDR2 FQGNSA. V dropped 1 base and J dropped 2 bases, with 3 bases sitting between them. CDR3 length equals 12 residues. The CDR3 loop is CASSLVPYEQYV. CDR3 in DNA: TGTGCCAGCAGCTTAGTCCCCTACGAGCAGTACGTC.

This clonotype was counted many times. The chain is built from TRBV7-9 and TRBJ2-3; 7 bases are shared with TRBD1. Trimming took 5 bases from V and 0 from J; bases not matched to a gene: 8. CDR1 and CDR2 (germline): SEHNR, FQNEAQ (reference sequence). The CDR3 spans 16 residues. CDR3 sequence (DNA): TGTGCCAGCAGCCCTGGGACAGACTTTAGCACAGATACGCAGTATTTT. Its translation: CASSPGTDFSTDTQYF. Filled out from reference TRBV7-9 and TRBJ2-3, the complete variable domain reads DTGVSQNPRHKITKRGQNVTFRCDPISEHNRLYWYRQTLGQGPEFLTYFQNEAQLEKSRLLSDRFSAERPKGSFSTLEIQRTEQGDSAMYLCASSPGTDFSTDTQYFGPGTRLTVL.